This paragraph covers one TCR beta chain sequence. What it binds is not known. The data originate from a study of CD8 T cells in Susac syndrome. CD8+ and CD4+ T cells from blood underwent TCR beta sequencing, which was carried out in a high-throughput format. Trimming removed 5 bases from V and 4 bases from J; junction bases left unmatched: 8. The CDR3 has 15 residues. Per the germline V gene, CDR1 is SGHTA and CDR2 is FQGTGA. Notes on the study in general: The relatively small number of individuals in the TCR sequencing and HLA analysis was acknowledged by the study.

RNA amounts of roughly 0.5 to 1 ug underwent reverse transcription with random hexamers. Across 54 Vbeta and 13 Jbeta, TCR beta CDR3 was amplified with immunoSEQ multiplex PCR. A single record per CDR3 protein comes from TCRdb applying MiXCR to the immunoSEQ multiplex PCR reads. The table lists some 200,000 distinct CDR3 sequences, 90% to 95% of them singletons, with about 0.096% in the top ten. Sequencing was done on a sample of CD4+ T cells from PBMCs. This sequence was found in a human donor with multiple sclerosis. J is TRBJ2-5 and V is TRBV7-3; TRBD1 matches at 9 bases. The CDR3 region has the DNA TGTGCCAGCAGCAACACGGGACAGGGTGGAGAGACCCAGTACTTC. Protein sequence: CASSNTGQGGETQYF. Using reference TRBV7-3 and TRBJ2-5 for the parts outside the CDR3, the full variable domain is GAGVSQTPSNKVTEKGKYVELRCDPISGHTALYWYRQSLGQGPEFLIYFQGTGAADDSGLPNDRFFAVRPEGSVSTLKIQRTERGDSAVYLCASSNTGQGGETQYFGPGTRLLVL.